These 12 T cell receptor beta chains came from one sample sequenced in a study of PD-L1 blockade in urothelial cancer. Data came from immunoSEQ multiplex PCR; TCRdb stores just in-frame clones and leaves some out. The table has roughly 100,000 clones, around 85% seen once; the top ten hold about 2.3%. Sequenced here: PBMCs, sampled around atezolizumab (anti-PD-L1) treatment. These receptors were taken from a man between 50 and 59 years old with urothelial cancer.

V usage is TRBV6-5 and J usage is TRBJ2-3; 9 positions agree with TRBD1. Germline loops: CDR1 MNHEY, CDR2 SVGAGI. The V segment lost 4 bases and the J segment 9 bases; nucleotides outside the gene matches: 8. This CDR3 spans 14 amino acids. CDR3 DNA sequence: TGTGCCAGCAGTTTGGGACAGGGTCGCCGGACGCAGTATTTT. Translation: CASSLGQGRRTQYF.

The J gene is TRBJ2-3, the V gene TRBV5-4, with a tentative D call TRBD1 (5 bases). CDR1 and CDR2 (germline): SGHNT, YYREEE (reference sequence). CDR3 size: 15 residues. V shed 6 bases and J shed 0 bases, with 14 bases lying between them. CDR3 region: CASTKDMLSTDTQYF. The CDR3 DNA is TGTGCCAGCACCAAGGACATGCTAAGCACAGATACGCAGTATTTT.

J is TRBJ1-1 and V is TRBV6-6, with D maybe TRBD1 (5 bases). CDR3 length: 11 residues. V was pared by 6 bases and J by 10 bases, with 12 bases between. Germline CDR1 is MNHNY and CDR2 is SVGAGI (reference sequence). The CDR3 reads CASSSNRGAFF. CDR3 in DNA: TGTGCCAGCAGCTCTAATAGGGGAGCTTTCTTT.

The chain recombines TRBV4-1 with TRBJ2-5; the match to TRBD2 covers 8 bases. Germline CDR1 is MGHRA and CDR2 is YSYEKL. Losses at the gene ends were 2 bases for V and 4 bases for J; bases not matched to a gene: 12. The CDR3 loop spans 17 amino acids. CDR3: CASSQPPLGGDGETQYF. CDR3 nucleotides: TGCGCCAGCAGCCAACCTCCCCTCGGGGGGGATGGAGAGACCCAGTACTTC.

V and J are TRBV4-1 and TRBJ2-2; the match to TRBD1 covers 11 bases. Per germline, CDR1 MGHRA and CDR2 YSYEKL. The ends lost 5 bases at V and 6 bases at J; junction bases unmatched: 5. CDR3 length equals 15 residues. The CDR3: CASSDRDRGSGELFF. DNA of the CDR3: TGCGCCAGCAGCGACCGGGACAGGGGGTCCGGGGAGCTGTTTTTT.

The rearrangement uses TRBV28 and TRBJ1-4; tentatively, D is TRBD1 (6 bases). Germline CDR1 MDHEN, CDR2 SYDVKM. With 7 bases removed from V and 3 bases from J, the gap between germline ends came to 21 bases. This CDR3 has 17 residues. The CDR3 DNA reads as TGTGCCAGCAAACTCCGGACGGGGGGCTGGTCTAATGAAAAACTGTTTTTT. It yields the protein CASKLRTGGWSNEKLFF.

The chain combines TRBV6-1 with TRBJ1-3; TRBD1 agrees at 7 bases. CDR1 is MNHNS, CDR2 SASEGT, per germline. J lost 4 bases, V lost 4 bases, and 4 bases had no gene match. The CDR3 runs 14 residues. CDR3 region: CASSGQGKGNTIYF. The CDR3 region has the DNA TGTGCCAGCAGTGGACAGGGAAAAGGAAACACCATATATTTT.

This chain connects TRBV19 to TRBJ2-2; D possibly corresponds to TRBD1 (5 bases). Trimming pared 6 bases from V and 0 bases from J, leaving 8 bases between. CDR1 and CDR2 from the germline V gene are LNHDA and SQIVND (reference sequence). The CDR3 extends over 14 amino acids. The CDR3 DNA reads as TGTGCCAGTAGCCGACAGCCGAACACCGGGGAGCTGTTTTTT. Protein product: CASSRQPNTGELFF.

The V gene is TRBV25-1, the J gene TRBJ2-7, with 10 positions matching TRBD2. Unmatched junction bases numbered 3, after V lost 4 bases and J lost 3 bases. CDR3 length: 14 amino acids. Germline-derived CDR1 and CDR2 are MGHDK and SYGVNS. The CDR3 loop is CASSGSSGSYEQYF. The CDR3 nucleotides read TGTGCCAGCAGTGGATCTAGCGGGAGCTACGAGCAGTACTTC.

The V and J genes are TRBV10-1 and TRBJ2-4; no firm D call. With 6 bases removed from V and 9 bases from J, the gap between germline ends came to 9 bases. Germline V gene sequence: CDR1 WNHNN, CDR2 SYGVQD (reference sequence). The CDR3 extends over 11 amino acids. CDR3 loop: CASSSSSIQYF. Written as DNA, the CDR3 is TGCGCCAGCAGCAGTTCCTCCATTCAGTACTTC.

CDR3 protein: CASSLGPLAGYNEQFF. The CDR3, as DNA: TGTGCCAGCAGCTTAGGCCCACTAGCGGGTTACAATGAGCAGTTCTTC. This sequence joins TRBV11-2 and TRBJ2-1; 9 bases agree with TRBD2. Per the germline V gene, CDR1 is SGHAT and CDR2 is FQNNGV. Trimming at V came to 1 base and at J to 4 bases, leaving 5 bases not matched to a gene. CDR3 size: 16 residues.

The chain combines TRBV7-2 with TRBJ2-2, with 8 nucleotides matching TRBD1. Trimming at V came to 6 bases and at J to 3 bases, leaving 6 bases not matched to a gene. Per germline, CDR1 SGHTA and CDR2 FQGNSA. This CDR3 contains 15 residues. The CDR3 region is CASSSRTGYTGELFF. DNA for the CDR3: TGTGCCAGCAGTTCTAGGACAGGGTACACCGGGGAGCTGTTTTTT.